Below are 23 T cell receptor beta chains sequenced from a single sample in a study of cytomegalovirus exposure and HLA in healthy donors. The PCR was carried out with 60 Vbeta primers and 13 Jbeta primers. Some clones are missing from TCRdb's copy, which holds only in-frame ones; the method was immunoSEQ multiplex PCR. The sample has about 250,000 clones, just under 80% seen once. Source material: PBMCs. These receptors came from a boy aged 5-17 years in good health and CMV-seronegative.

This chain connects TRBV5-1 to TRBJ2-7; 7 nucleotides agree with TRBD2. CDR1 and CDR2 (germline): SGHRS, YFSETQ. V lost 5 bases, J lost 6 bases, and 14 bases stayed unmatched. CDR3 length: 15 residues. CDR3 DNA sequence: TGCGCCAGCAGTTCATCAGGGAGGGAGACCGGCGAGCAGTACTTC. Translated, it gives CASSSSGRETGEQYF.

The genes are TRBV19 and TRBJ2-1; TRBD1 agrees at 7 bases. The CDR3 spans 16 residues. With V trimmed by 3 bases and J by 6 bases, 11 bases remained unmatched. The V gene's germline CDR1 is LNHDA and CDR2 SQIVND (reference sequence). For the CDR3, the DNA is TGTGCCAGTAGTATCGACCGGGCGACAGGGAGCAATGAGCAGTTCTTC. Protein sequence: CASSIDRATGSNEQFF.

This sequence joins TRBV6-6 and TRBJ2-5, with D tentatively TRBD2 (5 bases). The germline V gene has CDR1 MNHNY and CDR2 SVGAGI (reference sequence). V was cut by 6 bases and J by 4 bases, with 9 bases left in between. The CDR3 totals 12 residues. CDR3 sequence (DNA): TGTGCCAGCAGCTGGGAGCGAGAGACCCAGTACTTC. Residues: CASSWERETQYF.

With respect to this clone: The germline gene is not matched at one end of the junction; a read error may be the cause. This sequence joins TRBV2 and TRBJ1-2; 11 nucleotides align to TRBD1. Germline V CDR1 and CDR2: SNHLY, FYNNEI. The CDR3 is 17 residues long. This CDR3 reads CASSDRTGGVRSYGYPF. The CDR3 DNA is TGTGCCAGCAGTGACCGGACAGGGGGCGTAAGAAGCTATGGCTACCCCTTC.

V is TRBV19 and J is TRBJ1-5, with a tentative D call TRBD1 (6 bases). Germline loops: CDR1 LNHDA, CDR2 SQIVND (reference sequence). V dropped 0 bases and J dropped 6 bases, with 18 bases sitting between them. This CDR3 has 17 residues. The CDR3 region is CASSIESRGSGGQPQHF. CDR3 DNA sequence: TGTGCCAGTAGTATAGAAAGTAGGGGGTCGGGAGGTCAGCCCCAGCATTTT.

This chain links TRBV30 with TRBJ2-3, with D perhaps matching TRBD2 (6 bases). Germline CDR1 is GTSNPN and CDR2 is SVGIG (reference sequence). V lost 4 bases, J lost 10 bases, and 18 bases lay in between. The CDR3 spans 13 residues. The CDR3 DNA sequence: TGTGCCTGGAATGCGGGACCGTCCATATCGCAGTATTTT. This translates into CAWNAGPSISQYF.

The V call is TRBV7-3, the J call TRBJ2-1, with 7 nucleotides matching TRBD2. The J segment lost 8 bases and the V segment lost 4 bases, leaving 5 bases of the junction unmatched. The germline V gene has CDR1 SGHTA and CDR2 FQGTGA. The CDR3 has 13 amino acids. The CDR3 protein is CASSWGGGDEQFF. In DNA, the CDR3 is TGTGCCAGCAGCTGGGGGGGAGGGGATGAGCAGTTCTTC. The variable domain in full, completed from reference TRBV7-3 and TRBJ2-1, reads GAGVSQTPSNKVTEKGKYVELRCDPISGHTALYWYRQSLGQGPEFLIYFQGTGAADDSGLPNDRFFAVRPEGSVSTLKIQRTERGDSAVYLCASSWGGGDEQFFGPGTRLTVL.

The V and J genes are TRBV6-6 and TRBJ1-5; 7 nucleotides line up with TRBD1. V was clipped by 5 bases and J by 0 bases; unmatched bases: 1. Germline loops: CDR1 MNHNY, CDR2 SVGAGI (reference sequence). The CDR3 runs to 14 residues. The DNA of the CDR3 is TGTGCCAGCAGTGGACAGGTTAGCAATCAGCCCCAGCATTTT. The encoded protein is CASSGQVSNQPQHF.

The V call is TRBV18, the J call TRBJ1-2, with 8 bases that match TRBD1. The CDR3 extends over 14 amino acids. The V segment lost 3 bases and the J segment 7 bases; nucleotides outside the gene matches: 7. CDR1 KGHSH and CDR2 LQKENI come from the germline V gene. CDR3 nucleotides: TGTGCCAGCTCACCTGGCAGGGGGCAGTTTGGCTACACCTTC. This gives the protein CASSPGRGQFGYTF.

The table lists this clone with a count of one. V is TRBV6-1 and J is TRBJ2-7, with D tentatively TRBD2 (7 bases). Germline assignment: CDR1 MNHNS and CDR2 SASEGT. The V gene lost 0 bases and the J gene lost 5 bases, with 14 bases spanning the gap. CDR3 length: 15 residues. In DNA form, the CDR3 reads TGTGCCAGCAGTGAAGCGGGGGCGGGGGCGCACGAGCAGTACTTC. Translating it yields CASSEAGAGAHEQYF.

The genes are TRBV30 and TRBJ2-4, with 7 bases fitting TRBD1. The CDR3 runs 16 residues. CDR1 is GTSNPN and CDR2 is SVGIG in the germline V gene (reference sequence). V lost 5 bases and J lost 1; bases outside the gene matches: 11. CDR3 sequence reads: CAWGDSPNMAKNIQYF. The DNA of the CDR3 is TGTGCCTGGGGGGACAGCCCCAATATGGCCAAAAACATTCAGTACTTC.

The chain employs TRBV5-1 and TRBJ1-4; 9 positions match TRBD1. This CDR3 has 16 amino acids. Germline trimming cut 3 bases from V and 6 bases from J; bases unmatched to any gene: 9. From germline, CDR1 is SGHRS and CDR2 YFSETQ. The CDR3 spells CASSSSVGQGHEKLFF. The CDR3 bases are TGCGCCAGCAGCTCGAGCGTGGGACAGGGACATGAAAAACTGTTTTTT.

This chain uses TRBV7-9 with TRBJ1-2; D not certain. From germline, CDR1 is SEHNR and CDR2 FQNEAQ (reference sequence). Trimming pared 0 bases from V and 4 bases from J, leaving 6 bases between. The CDR3 totals 13 residues. Here the CDR3 reads CASSLATIYGYTF. The CDR3 coding sequence is TGTGCCAGCAGCTTAGCCACTATCTATGGCTACACCTTC.

The rearrangement joins TRBV18 to TRBJ1-5; D is undetermined. The germline CDR1 and CDR2 sequences are KGHSH and LQKENI. The CDR3 spans 16 residues. V was cut by 0 bases and J by 2 bases, with 11 bases left in between. The CDR3 is CASSPPGGSGNQPQHF. CDR3 DNA sequence: TGTGCCAGCTCACCACCGGGAGGATCCGGCAATCAGCCCCAGCATTTT.

A few counts support this clone. This rearrangement joins TRBV30 to TRBJ2-1, with D possibly TRBD2 on 5 matching bases. CDR1 is GTSNPN and CDR2 is SVGIG in the germline V gene (reference sequence). This CDR3 has 16 residues. V lost 2 bases and J lost 4, with 18 bases in between. The CDR3 sequence is CAWSTRTGLQYNEQFF. The CDR3 DNA reads as TGTGCCTGGAGTACCCGGACTGGCCTTCAGTACAATGAGCAGTTCTTC.

The genes are TRBV11-3 and TRBJ2-2; maybe TRBD2 (5 bases). With 3 bases removed from V and 2 bases from J, the gap between germline ends came to 22 bases. The CDR3 runs to 19 residues. CDR1 is SGHNT, CDR2 YENEEA, per germline. The CDR3 region is CASSFSETRLDFNTGELFF. As DNA, the CDR3 is TGTGCCAGCAGCTTCTCCGAAACCCGATTGGACTTTAACACCGGGGAGCTGTTTTTT.

This clone was seen a single time. V is TRBV13 and J is TRBJ2-4; D possibly corresponds to TRBD2 (6 bases). The CDR3 runs to 16 residues. Germline CDR1 reads PRHDT; CDR2 reads FYEKMQ (reference sequence). V was clipped by 2 bases and J by 1 base, with 12 bases between them. The CDR3 DNA is TGTGCCAGCAGCTTAACGGGGGTTTGGGCCAAAAACATTCAGTACTTC. Amino acids: CASSLTGVWAKNIQYF.

The rearrangement uses TRBV7-8 and TRBJ2-5; TRBD1 matches at 8 bases. Germline CDR1 is SGHVS and CDR2 is FQNEAQ. J lost 3 bases, V lost 5 bases, and 17 bases had no gene match. The CDR3 contains 18 residues. The CDR3 here is CASSPRGPLIRPKETQYF. The CDR3 DNA reads TGTGCCAGCAGCCCCAGGGGGCCCTTAATTAGACCTAAAGAGACCCAGTACTTC.

This sequence joins TRBV7-9 and TRBJ1-1, with a possible D match to TRBD1 (6 bases). From germline, CDR1 is SEHNR and CDR2 FQNEAQ (reference sequence). The CDR3 contains 15 residues. V lost 5 bases and J lost 1, with 14 bases in between. The CDR3 here is CASSPDRARNTEAFF. As DNA, the CDR3 is TGTGCCAGCAGCCCGGACAGAGCTCGGAACACTGAAGCTTTCTTT.

V and J are TRBV29-1 and TRBJ2-3, with 14 bases that match TRBD2. The CDR3 spans 15 residues. V was clipped by 7 bases and J by 4 bases; unmatched bases: 7. Germline CDR1 reads SQVTM; CDR2 reads ANQGSEA. CDR3 residues: CSANPGLAGADTQYF. The DNA for the CDR3 is TGCAGCGCGAATCCGGGACTAGCGGGAGCAGATACGCAGTATTTT.

The J gene is TRBJ2-4, the V gene TRBV7-8; 7 nucleotides align to TRBD1. The V gene's germline CDR1 is SGHVS and CDR2 FQNEAQ. V gave up 3 bases and J gave up 5 bases; unmatched junction bases: 4. The CDR3 covers 14 residues. The chain's CDR3 is CASSFGTDQNIQYF. The CDR3 DNA reads TGTGCCAGCAGCTTCGGGACAGATCAAAACATTCAGTACTTC.

The sample holds a few counts of this clone. The chain combines TRBV4-1 with TRBJ2-7, with TRBD1 matching 7 bases. Germline trimming cut 0 bases from V and 7 bases from J; bases unmatched to any gene: 18. Per the germline V gene, CDR1 is MGHRA and CDR2 is YSYEKL. The CDR3 is 18 amino acids. The CDR3 is CASSQDRTLRLPRGEQYF. CDR3 coding DNA: TGCGCCAGCAGCCAAGACCGGACCTTGCGACTGCCCAGGGGGGAGCAGTACTTC.

The table lists this clone with a few counts. The rearrangement joins TRBV2 to TRBJ1-5; unclear D gene. The V gene's germline CDR1 is SNHLY and CDR2 FYNNEI. Trimming removed 4 bases from V and 3 bases from J, with 7 bases in between. The CDR3 covers 13 residues. CDR3 bases: TGTGCCAGCAGTGGACTGCCCAATCAGCCCCAGCATTTT. Translating it yields CASSGLPNQPQHF.